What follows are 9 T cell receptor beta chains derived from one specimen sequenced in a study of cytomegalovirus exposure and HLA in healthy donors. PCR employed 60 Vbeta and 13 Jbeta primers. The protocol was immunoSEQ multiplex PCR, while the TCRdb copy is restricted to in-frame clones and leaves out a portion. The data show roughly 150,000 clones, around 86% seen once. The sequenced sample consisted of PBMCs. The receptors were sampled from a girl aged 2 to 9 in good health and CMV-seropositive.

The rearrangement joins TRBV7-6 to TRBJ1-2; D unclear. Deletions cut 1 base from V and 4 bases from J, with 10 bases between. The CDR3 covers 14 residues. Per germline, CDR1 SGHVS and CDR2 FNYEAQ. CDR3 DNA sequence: TGTGCCAGCAGCTTAGATGGCGGTCCCTATGGCTACACCTTC. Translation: CASSLDGGPYGYTF.

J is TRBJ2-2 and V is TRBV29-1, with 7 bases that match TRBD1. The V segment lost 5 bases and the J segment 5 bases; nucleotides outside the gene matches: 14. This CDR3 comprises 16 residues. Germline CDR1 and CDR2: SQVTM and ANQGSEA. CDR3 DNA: TGCAGCGTTATCCACAACCAGGGACAGCGGACCGGGGAGCTGTTTTTT. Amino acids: CSVIHNQGQRTGELFF.

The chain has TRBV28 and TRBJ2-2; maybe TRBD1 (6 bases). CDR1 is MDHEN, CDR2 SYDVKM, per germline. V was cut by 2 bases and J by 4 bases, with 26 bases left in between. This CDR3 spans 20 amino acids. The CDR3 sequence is CASSLGGIITTGDLTGELFF. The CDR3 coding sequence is TGTGCCAGCAGTTTAGGAGGTATTATTACGACAGGAGATCTCACCGGGGAGCTGTTTTTT.

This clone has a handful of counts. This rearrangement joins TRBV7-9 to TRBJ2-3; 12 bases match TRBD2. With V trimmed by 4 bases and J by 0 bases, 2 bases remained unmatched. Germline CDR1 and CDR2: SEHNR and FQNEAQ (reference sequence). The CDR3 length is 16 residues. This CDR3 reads CASSWGTSGSTDTQYF. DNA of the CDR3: TGTGCCAGCAGCTGGGGGACTAGCGGGAGCACAGATACGCAGTATTTT.

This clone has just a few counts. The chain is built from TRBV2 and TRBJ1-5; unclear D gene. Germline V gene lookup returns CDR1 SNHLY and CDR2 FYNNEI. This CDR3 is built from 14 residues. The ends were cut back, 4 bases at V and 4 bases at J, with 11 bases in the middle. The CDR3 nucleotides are TGTGCCAGCAGTGCAGGTTTCGGAAATCAGCCCCAGCATTTT. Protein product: CASSAGFGNQPQHF.

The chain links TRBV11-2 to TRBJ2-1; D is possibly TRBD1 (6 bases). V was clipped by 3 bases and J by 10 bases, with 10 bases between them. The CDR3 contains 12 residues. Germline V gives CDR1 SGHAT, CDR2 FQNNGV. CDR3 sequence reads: CASSFGQSEQFF. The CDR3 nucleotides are TGTGCCAGCAGCTTCGGACAGTCCGAGCAGTTCTTC.

CDR3 bases: TGTGCCACCAGCAGAACAGGGTCTGGGGCCAACGTCCTGACTTTC. Its translation: CATSRTGSGANVLTF. The chain employs TRBV15 and TRBJ2-6; a weak D match, TRBD1 (6 bases). V was pared by 2 bases and J by 1 base, with 6 bases between. The CDR3 loop spans 15 amino acids. CDR1 LNHNV and CDR2 YYDKDF come from the germline V gene (reference sequence).

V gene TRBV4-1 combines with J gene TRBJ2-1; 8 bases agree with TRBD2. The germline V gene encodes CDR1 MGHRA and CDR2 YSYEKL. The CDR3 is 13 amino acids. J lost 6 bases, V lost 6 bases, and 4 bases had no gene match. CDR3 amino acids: CASRQTSANEQFF. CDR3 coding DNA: TGCGCCAGCAGACAGACTAGCGCCAATGAGCAGTTCTTC.

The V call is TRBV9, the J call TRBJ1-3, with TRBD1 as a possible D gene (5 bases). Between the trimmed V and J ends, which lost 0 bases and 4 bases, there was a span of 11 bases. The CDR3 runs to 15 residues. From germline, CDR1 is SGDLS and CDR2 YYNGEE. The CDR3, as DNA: TGTGCCAGCAGCGTAGAAGCGGGGCTGGGAAACACCATATATTTT. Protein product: CASSVEAGLGNTIYF.